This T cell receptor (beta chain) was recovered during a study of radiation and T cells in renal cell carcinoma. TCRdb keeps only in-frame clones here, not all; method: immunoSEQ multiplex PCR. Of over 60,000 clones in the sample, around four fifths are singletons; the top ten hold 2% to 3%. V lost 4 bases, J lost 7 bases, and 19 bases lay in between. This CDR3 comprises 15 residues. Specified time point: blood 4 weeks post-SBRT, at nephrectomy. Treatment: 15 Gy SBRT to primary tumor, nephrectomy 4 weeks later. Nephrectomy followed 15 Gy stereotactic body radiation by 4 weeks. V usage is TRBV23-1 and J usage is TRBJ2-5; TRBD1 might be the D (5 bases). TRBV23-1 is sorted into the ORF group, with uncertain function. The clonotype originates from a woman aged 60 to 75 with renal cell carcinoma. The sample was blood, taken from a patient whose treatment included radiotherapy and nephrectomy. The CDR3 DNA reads TGCGCCAGCAGTCCCCCTCCGGACCCAAGGGGGACCCAGTACTTC. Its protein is CASSPPPDPRGTQYF.